This is a list of T cell receptor beta chains from one sample in a study of cytomegalovirus exposure and HLA in healthy donors. Profiling relied on immunoSEQ multiplex PCR, and the TCRdb table lists in-frame clones only, not all of them. The table has under 150,000 clones, about 83% seen once. The sample consisted of PBMCs. The source of these receptors is a woman in her thirties in good health and CMV-seronegative. CDR3s include the opening cysteine and the closing phenylalanine or tryptophan. A D gene is named only where the DNA matches it firmly. Where a row states a size, it is once, few, many or the class of an expanded clone; other rows omit it.

v_gene,d_gene,j_gene,abundance,CDR3nt,CDR3aa
TRBV18,NA,TRBJ1-3,NA,TGTGCCAGCTCACCGACCGGGATCTCTGGAAACACCATATATTTT,CASSPTGISGNTIYF
TRBV6-6,NA,TRBJ1-5,NA,TGTGCCAGCAGTTACCCAGACAGGAGCAATCAGCCCCAGCATTTT,CASSYPDRSNQPQHF
TRBV11-2,NA,TRBJ1-4,NA,TGTGCCAGCAGCCCAGACATTCAGGAAAAACTGTTTTTT,CASSPDIQEKLFF
TRBV6-1,NA,TRBJ1-5,few,TGTGCCAGCAGCGGACACCTGCATCAGCCCCAGCATTTT,CASSGHLHQPQHF
TRBV10-3,TRBD1,TRBJ1-6,NA,TGTGCCATCAGTGAGCCCACCGGGACAGGGAATCCACCCCTCCACTTT,CAISEPTGTGNPPLHF
TRBV19,NA,TRBJ2-1,NA,TGTGCCAGTAGTATACGGAGGGGCAGGCTGTACGATGAGCAGTTCTTC,CASSIRRGRLYDEQFF
TRBV2,TRBD1,TRBJ1-3,NA,TGTGCCAGCATCCCGGGACAGGGGACGGGGACCATATATTTT,CASIPGQGTGTIYF
TRBV5-1,NA,TRBJ1-1,NA,TGCGCCAGCAGCCATGCACAGGGGAACACTGAAGCTTTCTTT,CASSHAQGNTEAFF
TRBV7-6,NA,TRBJ2-2,few,TGTGCCAGCAGCTTGACAGGGAACACCGGGGAGCTGTTTTTT,CASSLTGNTGELFF
TRBV10-3,NA,TRBJ1-2,many,TGTGCCATCAGTGAACTAGGGCAGGGAGGCGATGGCTACACCTTC,CAISELGQGGDGYTF
TRBV5-1,NA,TRBJ1-2,NA,TGCGCCAGCAGCTTTGGGGGGAGTTACTATGGCTACACCTTC,CASSFGGSYYGYTF
TRBV7-6,NA,TRBJ2-1,NA,TGTGCCAGCAGCTTAGCAGAGTCTAGCGCATACAATGAGCAGTTCTTC,CASSLAESSAYNEQFF
TRBV27,NA,TRBJ1-2,NA,TGTGCCAGCAGCCCCTTCCAGGGTGGGGGGTATGGCTACACCTTC,CASSPFQGGGYGYTF
TRBV5-4,TRBD2,TRBJ2-3,few,TGTGCCAGCAGCCAAGGACTAGCGGGGTCCACAGATACGCAGTATTTT,CASSQGLAGSTDTQYF
TRBV7-7,NA,TRBJ1-4,NA,TGTGCCAGCAGCGTCGGCATCGGGTCTAATGAAAAACTGTTTTTT,CASSVGIGSNEKLFF
TRBV27,NA,TRBJ1-1,NA,TGTGCCAGCAGTTTATCGGTAGGGGACAAGGACACTGAAGCTTTCTTT,CASSLSVGDKDTEAFF
TRBV7-2,NA,TRBJ2-1,NA,TGTGCCAGCAGCTCCTTTCGCAATGAGCAGTTCTTC,CASSSFRNEQFF
TRBV5-4,NA,TRBJ2-7,NA,TGTGCCAGCAGCCCGGCGGGAACCACCTACGAGCAGTACTTC,CASSPAGTTYEQYF
TRBV5-1,NA,TRBJ2-1,NA,TGCGCCAGCACCCAGGAAGGGGGCTCCTACAATGAGCAGTTCTTC,CASTQEGGSYNEQFF
TRBV6-5,TRBD1,TRBJ2-7,NA,TGTGCCAGCAGTTATAGGGGGCAGACGTACGAGCAGTACTTC,CASSYRGQTYEQYF
TRBV4-1,TRBD2,TRBJ2-5,NA,TGCGCCAGCAGCCTAGCCGCGGGGGGGAACCAAGAGACCCAGTACTTC,CASSLAAGGNQETQYF
TRBV5-5,NA,TRBJ1-2,NA,TGTGCCAGCAGCTTCCAGGGTGTAGCTAACTATGGCTACACCTTC,CASSFQGVANYGYTF
TRBV7-6,TRBD1,TRBJ1-6,NA,TGTGCCAGCAGCCCACAGGGGCCGGATTCACCCCTCCACTTT,CASSPQGPDSPLHF
TRBV5-4,NA,TRBJ1-1,NA,TGTGCCAGCAGCTCTACACAGACGAACACTGAAGCTTTCTTT,CASSSTQTNTEAFF
TRBV15,NA,TRBJ1-4,NA,TGTGCCACCAGCAGAGATGGAGGCCATAATGAAAAACTGTTTTTT,CATSRDGGHNEKLFF
TRBV2,NA,TRBJ1-4,NA,TGTGCCAGCAGCGCTACAGGGTATGGCGAAAAACTGTTTTTT,CASSATGYGEKLFF
TRBV18,TRBD1,TRBJ2-7,NA,TGTGCCAGCTCCCAAGGACAGGGCACCATCTACGAGCAGTACTTC,CASSQGQGTIYEQYF
TRBV27,TRBD1,TRBJ2-5,NA,TGTGCCAGCAGTTTATCAGGGGGCGGGGAGACCCAGTACTTC,CASSLSGGGETQYF
TRBV19,NA,TRBJ2-5,NA,TGTGCCAGTAGTATAGGAGGGAACCAAGAGACCCAGTACTTC,CASSIGGNQETQYF
TRBV6-6,NA,TRBJ2-7,NA,TGTGCCAGCACGGACTTCCGGACTGAGGAGCAGTACTTC,CASTDFRTEEQYF
TRBV7-9,NA,TRBJ1-3,NA,TGTGCCAGCAGCCACTTTCGTGCTGGAAACACCATATATTTT,CASSHFRAGNTIYF
TRBV18,NA,TRBJ1-1,few,TGTGCCAGCTCACCAACATACATGGACACTGAAGCTTTCTTT,CASSPTYMDTEAFF
TRBV28,TRBD1,TRBJ1-2,NA,TGTGCCAGTTACTCGACAGGGCGAAAATATGGCTACACCTTC,CASYSTGRKYGYTF
TRBV10-3,TRBD2,TRBJ2-1,NA,TGTGCCATCAAACCTCCCGGGACTAGCGGGGGTAGTGAGCAGTTCTTC,CAIKPPGTSGGSEQFF
TRBV11-3,TRBD1,TRBJ2-7,NA,TGTGCCAGCAGCCCTGGGGGACAGGTATACGAGCAGTACTTC,CASSPGGQVYEQYF
TRBV27,NA,TRBJ2-1,NA,TGTGCCAGCAGTTTATCGTGGGGGGGCCACAATGAGCAGTTCTTC,CASSLSWGGHNEQFF
TRBV19,TRBD1,TRBJ2-3,NA,TGTGCCAGTACCCCTTGGGACAGGGGAAGCACAGATACGCAGTATTTT,CASTPWDRGSTDTQYF
TRBV15,NA,TRBJ2-4,NA,TGTGCCACCAGCAGCCCCGGGAGACTAGCCAAAAACATTCAGTACTTC,CATSSPGRLAKNIQYF
TRBV4-1,NA,TRBJ1-3,NA,TGCGCCAGCAGCCGTAGCTCTGCGGAGCCCGGAAACACCATATATTTT,CASSRSSAEPGNTIYF
TRBV19,NA,TRBJ1-1,NA,TGTGCCAGTAGTATTTACCCGACTGCGTTTAGGAACACTGAAGCTTTCTTT,CASSIYPTAFRNTEAFF
TRBV5-6,NA,TRBJ1-2,few,TGTGCCAGCAGCTTGAATACAGAGTTCTATGGCTACACCTTC,CASSLNTEFYGYTF
TRBV27,TRBD1,TRBJ1-1,NA,TGTGCCAGCCAAGACAGGGTCCGGGTTACTGAAGCTTTCTTT,CASQDRVRVTEAFF
TRBV7-8,TRBD1,TRBJ1-2,NA,TGTGCCAGCAGCATCCTCGGGACAGCGAACTATGGCTACACCTTC,CASSILGTANYGYTF
TRBV5-6,TRBD1,TRBJ2-1,NA,TGTGCCACCCGGACAGGGGCAAACAATGAGCAGTTCTTC,CATRTGANNEQFF
TRBV7-3,NA,TRBJ2-2,NA,TGTGCCAGCAGCTTAAGAGCGACTGGGGAGCTGTTTTTT,CASSLRATGELFF
TRBV29-1,NA,TRBJ2-3,once,TGCAGCGTTGTGGGCAGTACTAGCACAGATACGCAGTATTTT,CSVVGSTSTDTQYF
TRBV7-9,TRBD2,TRBJ2-1,NA,TGTGCCAGCAGCTTAGTTATAGCGGGGGGGCCTGAGCAGTTCTTC,CASSLVIAGGPEQFF
TRBV4-1,TRBD1,TRBJ1-2,few,TGCGCCAGCAGCCAAGATGAGACAGGGCTAATAGGCTACACCTTC,CASSQDETGLIGYTF
TRBV6-6,NA,TRBJ1-6,few,TGTGCCAGCAGTCGAGGGTACTCACCCCTCCACTTT,CASSRGYSPLHF
TRBV2,NA,TRBJ1-6,NA,TGTGCCAGCAGGACCACGGGGAGCTCCTATAATTCACCCCTCCACTTT,CASRTTGSSYNSPLHF
TRBV6-5,NA,TRBJ2-5,NA,TGTGCCAGCAGTTCTGTGGAGACCCAGTACTTC,CASSSVETQYF
TRBV6-5,TRBD1,TRBJ2-7,NA,TGTGCCAGCAGTTACTCGGCAGGGGGAGCCTACGAGCAGTACTTC,CASSYSAGGAYEQYF
TRBV29-1,NA,TRBJ2-5,NA,TGCAGCGTTTCCCGGGACTTCCAAGAGACCCAGTACTTC,CSVSRDFQETQYF
TRBV15,NA,TRBJ2-2,NA,TGTGCCACCAGCAGAGATGACTTCTTGAACACCGGGGAGCTGTTTTTT,CATSRDDFLNTGELFF
TRBV4-2,TRBD1,TRBJ1-3,NA,TGTGCCAGCAGCCGCAACACCGCAGGGGGCTCTGGAAACACCATATATTTT,CASSRNTAGGSGNTIYF